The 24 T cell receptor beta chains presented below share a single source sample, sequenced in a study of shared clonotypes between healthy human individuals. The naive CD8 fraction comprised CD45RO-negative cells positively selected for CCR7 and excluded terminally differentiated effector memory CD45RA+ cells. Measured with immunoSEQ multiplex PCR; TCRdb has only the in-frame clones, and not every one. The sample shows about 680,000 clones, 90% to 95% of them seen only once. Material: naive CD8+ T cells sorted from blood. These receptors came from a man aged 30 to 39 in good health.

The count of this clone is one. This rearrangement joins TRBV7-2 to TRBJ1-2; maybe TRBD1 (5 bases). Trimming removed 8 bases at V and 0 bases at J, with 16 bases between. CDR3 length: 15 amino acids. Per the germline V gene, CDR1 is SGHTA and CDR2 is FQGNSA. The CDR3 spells CASALAGGANYGYTF. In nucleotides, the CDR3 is TGTGCCAGCGCCCTCGCGGGAGGGGCTAACTATGGCTACACCTTC.

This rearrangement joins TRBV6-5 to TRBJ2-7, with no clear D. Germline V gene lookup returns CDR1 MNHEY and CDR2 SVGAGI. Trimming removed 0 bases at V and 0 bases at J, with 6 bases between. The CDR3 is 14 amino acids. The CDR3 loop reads CASSYSHSSYEQYF. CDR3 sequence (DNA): TGTGCCAGCAGTTACTCGCACAGCTCCTACGAGCAGTACTTC.

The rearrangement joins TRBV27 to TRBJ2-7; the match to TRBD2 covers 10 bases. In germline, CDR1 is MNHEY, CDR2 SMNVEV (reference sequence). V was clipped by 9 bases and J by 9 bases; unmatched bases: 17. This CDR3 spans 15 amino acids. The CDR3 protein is CASQAASGSLPGQYF. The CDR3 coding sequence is TGTGCCAGTCAAGCTGCTAGCGGGAGCCTTCCGGGGCAGTACTTC.

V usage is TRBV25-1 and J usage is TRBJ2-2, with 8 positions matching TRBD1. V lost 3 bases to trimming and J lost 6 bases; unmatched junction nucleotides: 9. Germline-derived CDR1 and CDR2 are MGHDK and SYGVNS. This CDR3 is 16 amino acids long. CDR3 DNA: TGTGCCAGCAGTGATCCTGGACAGGGTTGGGCCGGGGAGCTGTTTTTT. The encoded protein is CASSDPGQGWAGELFF. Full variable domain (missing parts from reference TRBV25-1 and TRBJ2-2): EADIYQTPRYLVIGTGKKITLECSQTMGHDKMYWYQQDPGMELHLIHYSYGVNSTEKGDLSSESTVSRIRTEHFPLTLESARPSHTSQYLCASSDPGQGWAGELFFGEGSRLTVL.

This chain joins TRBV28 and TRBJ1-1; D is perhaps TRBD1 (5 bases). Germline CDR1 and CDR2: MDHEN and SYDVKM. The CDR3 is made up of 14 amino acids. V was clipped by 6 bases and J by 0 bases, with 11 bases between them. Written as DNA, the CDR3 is TGTGCCAGCAGACCGGACAAAATGAACACTGAAGCTTTCTTT. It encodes CASRPDKMNTEAFF.

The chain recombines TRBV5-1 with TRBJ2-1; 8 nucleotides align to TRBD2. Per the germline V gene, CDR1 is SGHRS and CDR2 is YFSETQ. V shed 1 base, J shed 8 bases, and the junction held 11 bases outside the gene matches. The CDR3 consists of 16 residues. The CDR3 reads CASSLNRETSDHEQFF. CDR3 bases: TGCGCCAGCAGCTTGAATCGCGAGACTAGCGACCATGAGCAGTTCTTC.

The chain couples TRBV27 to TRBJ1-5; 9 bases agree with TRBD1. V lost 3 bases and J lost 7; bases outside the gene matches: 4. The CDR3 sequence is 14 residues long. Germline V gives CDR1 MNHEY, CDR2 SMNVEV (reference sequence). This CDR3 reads CASSFGQGKQPQHF. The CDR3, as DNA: TGTGCCAGCAGTTTCGGACAGGGGAAGCAGCCCCAGCATTTT.

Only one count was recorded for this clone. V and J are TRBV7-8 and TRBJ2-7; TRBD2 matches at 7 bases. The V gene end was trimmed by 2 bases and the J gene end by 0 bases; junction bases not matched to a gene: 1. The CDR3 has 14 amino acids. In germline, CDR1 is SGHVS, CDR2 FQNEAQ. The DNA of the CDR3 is TGTGCCAGCAGCTTATGGACTAGCTCCTACGAGCAGTACTTC. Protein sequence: CASSLWTSSYEQYF.

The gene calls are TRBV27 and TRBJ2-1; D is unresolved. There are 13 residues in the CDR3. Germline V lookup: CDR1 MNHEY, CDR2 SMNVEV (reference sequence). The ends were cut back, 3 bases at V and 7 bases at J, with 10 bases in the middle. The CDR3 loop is CASSFSSRNEQFF. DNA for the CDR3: TGTGCCAGCAGTTTTAGTAGCAGGAATGAGCAGTTCTTC.

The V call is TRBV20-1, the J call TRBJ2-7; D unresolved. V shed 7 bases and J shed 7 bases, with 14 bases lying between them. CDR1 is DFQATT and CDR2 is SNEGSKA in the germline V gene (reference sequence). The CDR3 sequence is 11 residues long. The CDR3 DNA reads TGCAGTGTCCGGCAAGTGCGGGAGCAGTACTTC. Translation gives CSVRQVREQYF.

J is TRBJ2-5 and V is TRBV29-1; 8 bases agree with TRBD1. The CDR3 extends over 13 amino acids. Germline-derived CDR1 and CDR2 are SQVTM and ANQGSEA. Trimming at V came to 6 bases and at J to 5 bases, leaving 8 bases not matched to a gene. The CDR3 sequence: CSVGRQGTETQYF. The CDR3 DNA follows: TGCAGCGTGGGTAGACAGGGGACGGAGACCCAGTACTTC.

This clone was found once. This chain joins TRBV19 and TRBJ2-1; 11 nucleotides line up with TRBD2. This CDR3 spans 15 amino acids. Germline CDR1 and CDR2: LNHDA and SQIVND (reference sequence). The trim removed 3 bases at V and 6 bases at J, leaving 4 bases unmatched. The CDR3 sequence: CASSIFGTSGNEQFF. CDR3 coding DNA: TGTGCCAGTAGTATCTTCGGGACTAGCGGCAATGAGCAGTTCTTC.

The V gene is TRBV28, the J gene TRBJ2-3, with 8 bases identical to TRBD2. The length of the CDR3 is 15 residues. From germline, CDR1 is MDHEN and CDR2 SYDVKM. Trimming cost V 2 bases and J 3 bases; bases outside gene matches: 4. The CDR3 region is CASSLSGRVTDTQYF. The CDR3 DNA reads TGTGCCAGCAGTTTAAGCGGGAGAGTGACAGATACGCAGTATTTT.

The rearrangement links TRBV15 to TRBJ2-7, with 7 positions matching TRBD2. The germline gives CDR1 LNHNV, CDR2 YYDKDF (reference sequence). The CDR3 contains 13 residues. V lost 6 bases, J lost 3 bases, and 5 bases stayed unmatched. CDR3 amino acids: CATSSSGFYEQYF. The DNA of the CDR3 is TGTGCCACCAGTTCTAGCGGTTTCTACGAGCAGTACTTC.

The chain's CDR3 is CASSQGTSGVYEQYF. The CDR3 DNA reads as TGTGCCAGCAGCCAAGGGACTAGCGGGGTCTACGAGCAGTACTTC. The V call is TRBV4-2, the J call TRBJ2-7; 12 positions match TRBD2. CDR3 size: 15 residues. V lost 1 base, J lost 3 bases, and 1 base stayed unmatched. Germline V gene sequence: CDR1 LGHNA, CDR2 YNFKEQ.

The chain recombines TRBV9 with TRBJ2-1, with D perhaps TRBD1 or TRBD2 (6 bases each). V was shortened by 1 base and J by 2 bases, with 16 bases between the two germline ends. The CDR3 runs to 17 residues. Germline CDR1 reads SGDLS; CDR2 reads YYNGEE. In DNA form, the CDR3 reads TGTGCCAGCAGCGTATCTGGGGGCGGGAACCCCTACAATGAGCAGTTCTTC. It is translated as CASSVSGGGNPYNEQFF.

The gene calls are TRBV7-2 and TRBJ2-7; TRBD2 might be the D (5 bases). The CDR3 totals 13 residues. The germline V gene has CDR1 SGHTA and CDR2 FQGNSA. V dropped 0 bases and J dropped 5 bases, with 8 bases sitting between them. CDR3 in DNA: TGTGCCAGCAGCTTAGCGGGAGTCCACGAGCAGTACTTC. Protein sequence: CASSLAGVHEQYF.

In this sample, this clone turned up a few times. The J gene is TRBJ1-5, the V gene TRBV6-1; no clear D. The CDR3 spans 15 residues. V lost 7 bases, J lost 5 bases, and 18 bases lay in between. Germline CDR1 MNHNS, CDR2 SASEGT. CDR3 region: CASIDTARNYQPQHF. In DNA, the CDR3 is TGTGCCAGCATCGACACGGCCCGAAACTATCAGCCCCAGCATTTT.

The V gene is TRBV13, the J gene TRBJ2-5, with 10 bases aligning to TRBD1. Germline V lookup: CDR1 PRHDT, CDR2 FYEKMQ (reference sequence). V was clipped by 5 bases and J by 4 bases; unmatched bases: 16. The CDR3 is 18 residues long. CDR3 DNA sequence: TGTGCCAGCAGCATAACCGGGACAGGGGCGACCTTGAGAGAGACCCAGTACTTC. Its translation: CASSITGTGATLRETQYF.

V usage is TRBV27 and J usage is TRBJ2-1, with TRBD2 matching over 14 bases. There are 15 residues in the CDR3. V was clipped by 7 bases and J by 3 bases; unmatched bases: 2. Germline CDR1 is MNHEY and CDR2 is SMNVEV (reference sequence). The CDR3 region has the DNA TGTGCCAGCATAGGACTAGCGGGAGGCTACAATGAGCAGTTCTTC. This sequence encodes CASIGLAGGYNEQFF.

CDR3 sequence (DNA): TGTGCCAGCAGAGTATTTGGTAGGGGGCTGGACGGGGAGCTGTTTTTT. Translating gives CASRVFGRGLDGELFF. This chain links TRBV27 with TRBJ2-2, with TRBD1 identical over 7 bases. V dropped 6 bases and J dropped 7; count of bases not matched to a gene: 14. Germline V gene lookup returns CDR1 MNHEY and CDR2 SMNVEV (reference sequence). This CDR3 is built from 16 residues.

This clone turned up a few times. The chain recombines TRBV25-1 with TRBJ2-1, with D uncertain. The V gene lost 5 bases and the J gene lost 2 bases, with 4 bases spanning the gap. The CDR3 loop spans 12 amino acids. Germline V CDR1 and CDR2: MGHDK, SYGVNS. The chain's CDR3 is CASSLAYNEQFF. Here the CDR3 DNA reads TGTGCCAGCAGTCTGGCCTACAATGAGCAGTTCTTC.

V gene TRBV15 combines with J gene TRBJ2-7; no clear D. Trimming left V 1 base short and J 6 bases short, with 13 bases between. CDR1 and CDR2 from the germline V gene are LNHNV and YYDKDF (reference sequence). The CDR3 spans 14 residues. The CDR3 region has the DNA TGTGCCACCAGCAGAGTGCGGTGGCAGTCCGAGCAGTACTTC. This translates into CATSRVRWQSEQYF.

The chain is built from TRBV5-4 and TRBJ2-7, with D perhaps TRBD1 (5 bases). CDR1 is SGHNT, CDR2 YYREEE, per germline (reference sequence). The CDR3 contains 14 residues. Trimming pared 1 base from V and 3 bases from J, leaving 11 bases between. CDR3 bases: TGTGCCAGCAGCTTGATGGCAGGGAACTACGAGCAGTACTTC. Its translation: CASSLMAGNYEQYF.